The text below deals with one T cell receptor beta chain. Its antigen is not yet known. Base qualities were left out, and no much larger clone turns up one base away. This sample's treatment or condition label indicates: 15 to 20 received Ad26.COV2.S at low or high dose, single or two shots; about 5 received placebo; per-sample allocation not given. Repertoires of vaccine and placebo recipients were sequenced from samples collected on day 63 after the first injection. Between 29 July and 7 August 2020, Cohort 1b enrolled about 27 adults aged 18-55 years at one site in Boston, USA. Ad26.COV2.S was a replication-incompetent adenovirus type 26 vector that expressed a prefusion-stabilized SARS-CoV-2 spike protein derived from the original Wuhan strain. This sample is drawn from a study of Ad26.COV2.S vaccination and SARS-CoV-2 variants listed by TCRdb under 2021. With respect to the entire study: Donors in the vaccine arm were drawn from COV1001, a phase I-IIa trial of Ad26.COV2.S in healthy adults that was multicentre, randomized, double-blind and placebo-controlled. Ad26.COV2.S was administered intramuscularly at a dose of 5x10^10 or 1x10^11 viral particles, either as one shot or as two shots given 56 days apart. Trial participants were randomized into five groups of five, in which low-dose or high-dose Ad26.COV2.S was given once or twice, or placebo was given on both occasions. The TCR-sequenced set comprised approximately 32 samples: roughly 19 Ad26.COV2.S vaccine recipients, 5 placebo recipients and 8 SARS-CoV-2 convalescent individuals. The specificity and breadth of SARS-CoV-2-reactive T cell receptors after Ad26.COV2.S vaccination were assessed by TCRbeta repertoire sequencing. Blinding of investigators to trial group allocation was maintained during experiments and outcome assessment. The paper's findings and limits, for the study overall: Spike-specific TCR breadth was higher in Ad26.COV2.S recipients than in placebo recipients (P = 0.0014). The authors noted that the TCR breadth and depth analyses may have underestimated total T cell responses. The study lacked the statistical power to compare responses across vaccine doses or regimens. Substantial breadth of spike-specific CD8+ and CD4+ T cell responses was reported after vaccination. Vaccine and placebo recipients had comparable non-spike TCR breadth, which fits with the vaccine containing only spike.

From a lookup of the germline V gene (reference sequence), CDR1 and CDR2 are DFQATT and SNEGSKA. Trimming costs V 4 bases and J 10 bases, and their ends lie 9 bases apart. The CDR3 starts with the cysteine, ends with the phenylalanine, and has 10 residues. Only the CDR3 region is kept as DNA, spanning 30 bases read in frame from base 1. TCRbeta CDR3 regions were sequenced with the immunoSEQ Assay. After extraction, genomic DNA underwent amplification by bias-controlled multiplex PCR, followed by high-throughput sequencing. Per the original workflow: To quantify the absolute abundance of every unique TCRbeta CDR3 region, sequences were collapsed and filtered. Usable DNA was measured by amplifying reference genes present in all nucleated cells, and TCRbeta template counts were normalized to that usable DNA to estimate T cell fraction. Repertoire TCRs were annotated as SARS-CoV-2-specific by exact matching of V gene, CDR3 amino acid sequence and J gene to a known reactive TCR set. The reference SARS-CoV-2 TCR set was derived from MIRA and filtered for enrichment in COVID-19-positive ImmuneCODE repertoires, a step that removed public or cross-reactive TCRs. Using the MIRA antigens, annotated TCRs were further analysed by specific ORF or by position within an ORF. Breadth was defined as annotated unique rearrangements over total unique productive rearrangements; depth was the summed frequency of those rearrangements. Group comparisons of TCR breadth used two-sided Wilcoxon rank-sum tests. TCRdb stores this immuneACCESS table with in-frame sequences only. Part of the clones is absent; in the studies checked, under half of the shortfall reflects unresolved V genes, and no reason is known for the rest. V, J and clone size were drawn from that table, and D and trimming were deduced from the DNA. The sample table shows some 480,000 clones, and approximately 88% are seen once. The ten largest clones represent roughly 13% of the sample.

The material was peripheral blood, obtained in a trial of Ad26.COV2.S vaccine versus placebo. The sequence is built from TRBV20-1 and TRBJ2-3, with the D gene not confidently named. The receptor was isolated from a person aged 18-60 years who received the Ad26.COV2.S COVID-19 vaccine or a placebo. The sequence in DNA is TGCAGTGCTATACCTGTGCCGCAGTATTTT. Protein translation: CSAIPVPQYF.